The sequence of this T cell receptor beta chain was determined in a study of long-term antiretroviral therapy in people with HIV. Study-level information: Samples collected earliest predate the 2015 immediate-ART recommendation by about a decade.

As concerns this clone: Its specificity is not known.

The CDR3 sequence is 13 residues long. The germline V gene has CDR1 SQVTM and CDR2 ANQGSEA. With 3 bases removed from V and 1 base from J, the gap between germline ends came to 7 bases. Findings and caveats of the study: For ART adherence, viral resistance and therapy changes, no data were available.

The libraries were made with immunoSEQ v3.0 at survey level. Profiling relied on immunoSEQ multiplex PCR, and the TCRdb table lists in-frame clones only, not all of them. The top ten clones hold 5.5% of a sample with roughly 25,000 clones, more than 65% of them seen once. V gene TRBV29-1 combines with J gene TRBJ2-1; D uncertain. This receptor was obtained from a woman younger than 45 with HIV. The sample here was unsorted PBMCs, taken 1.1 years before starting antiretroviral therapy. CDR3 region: CSVDPPSYNEQFF. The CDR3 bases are TGCAGCGTTGATCCCCCATCCTACAATGAGCAGTTCTTC.